What follows are 5 T cell receptor beta chains derived from one specimen sequenced in a study of blood T cell repertoires in COVID-19. Measured with immunoSEQ multiplex PCR; TCRdb has only the in-frame clones, and not every one. The repertoire consists of 150,000 or so clones, with around 91% occurring once and the leading ten covering 13%. Sequences were obtained from peripheral blood. The receptors come from a man between 18 and 35 years old with COVID-19, enrolled during active disease.

The chain is built from TRBV29-1 and TRBJ1-3; D is unresolved. The V gene lost 6 bases and the J gene lost 11 bases, with 14 bases spanning the gap. Germline CDR1 is SQVTM and CDR2 is ANQGSEA. The length of the CDR3 is 11 residues. In nucleotides, the CDR3 is TGCAGCGTCGCGGACCAGAGGGCCATATATTTT. It is translated as CSVADQRAIYF.

The V call is TRBV14, the J call TRBJ1-2; tentative D call: TRBD1 (6 bases). V was clipped by 4 bases and J by 2 bases, with 14 bases between them. This CDR3 contains 15 residues. Germline lookup yields CDR1 SGHDN and CDR2 FVKESK. CDR3 in amino acids: CASSPARGANYGYTF. CDR3 sequence (DNA): TGTGCCAGCAGCCCGGCCAGGGGTGCCAACTATGGCTACACCTTC.

The genes are TRBV27 and TRBJ1-6; D remains unclear. CDR1 and CDR2 (germline): MNHEY, SMNVEV (reference sequence). The CDR3 length is 18 residues. Trimming removed 3 bases at V and 0 bases at J, with 15 bases between. DNA of the CDR3: TGTGCCAGCAGTTTCTCCCGACGGAGATTCTCCTATAATTCACCCCTCCACTTT. Protein sequence: CASSFSRRRFSYNSPLHF.

The chain recombines TRBV15 with TRBJ1-2; D gene unclear. V was trimmed by 5 bases and J by 6 bases, leaving 13 bases between them. The CDR3 is 13 amino acids. CDR1 and CDR2 from the germline V gene are LNHNV and YYDKDF (reference sequence). The DNA of the CDR3 is TGTGCCACCAGCTCCGGGTCCAGCGATGGCTACACCTTC. Its translation is CATSSGSSDGYTF.

This chain connects TRBV9 to TRBJ2-3, with 7 bases that match TRBD2. V lost 0 bases and J lost 6; bases outside the gene matches: 10. The CDR3 is 16 residues long. Germline assignment: CDR1 SGDLS and CDR2 YYNGEE. The CDR3 protein is CASSVAGLAAGDTQYF. For the CDR3, the DNA is TGTGCCAGCAGCGTAGCTGGGCTAGCGGCCGGGGATACGCAGTATTTT.